The entry below describes one T cell receptor beta chain. The antigen remains unidentified. J was trimmed by 4 bases and V by 3 bases; bases with no gene match: 3. The CDR3 spans 14 residues. Germline values: CDR1 MNHEY, CDR2 SVGAGI. RNA extraction was followed by reverse transcription into cDNA, which acted as the sequencing template. Sequencing used immunoSEQ multiplex PCR; TCRdb keeps in-frame clones, though not all of them. Of 110,000 to 150,000 clones in the sample, around 58% were seen once. This entry comes from a study of CD8+ T cells in alopecia areata. Whole-study results and caveats: Greater clonality was observed in lesional scalp samples, especially alopecia totalis/universalis, versus normal scalp.

Sequencing used CD4+ T cells sorted from blood, obtained at week 0. This TCR was sampled from a human donor with alopecia areata. V gene TRBV6-5 combines with J gene TRBJ2-3; TRBD1 agrees at 8 bases. CDR3 in DNA: TGTGCCAGCAGTTATTCGGACAGGGCAGATACGCAGTATTTT. It specifies CASSYSDRADTQYF.